The present TCR beta chain was sequenced within a study of graft-versus-host responses after intestinal transplantation. Looking at the study overall: Induction with anti-thymocyte globulin, then tacrolimus and steroids for about 3 years, was given to all recipients. General observations from the study: Graft-donor T cell macrochimerism coincided with high graft-versus-host to host-versus-graft clonal ratios in allografts.

This table comes from immunoSEQ multiplex PCR, and its TCRdb copy is limited to in-frame clones, with some not included. The table has 77,000 or so clones, around 92% seen once. This clone was counted once. The antigen is unknown. The CDR3 spans 15 residues. CDR1 is SNHLY, CDR2 FYNNEI, per germline. V dropped 4 bases and J dropped 3; count of bases not matched to a gene: 6. V is TRBV2 and J is TRBJ2-1; TRBD2 aligns across 7 bases. The TCR originated in a human patient who received an intestinal transplant, so some T cells may come from the graft donor. The sample consisted of PBMCs, taken 98 days after intestinal transplantation. The CDR3 sequence: CASSVLPSGYNEQFF. The CDR3 DNA reads TGTGCCAGCAGTGTTTTGCCTAGCGGCTACAATGAGCAGTTCTTC.